This TCR beta chain was recovered during a study of radiation and T cells in renal cell carcinoma (dated by TCRdb to about 2020). Background for the entire study: TCR beta sequencing covered 50 or so samples in total, comprising around 25 tumors and around 27 peripheral blood samples. Across all 50 or so samples, 4,016,671 unique CDR3 nucleotide sequences, encoding around 2.4 million unique CDR3 amino acid sequences, were identified. The last blood draw occurred 4 weeks after radiation, at the same time as nephrectomy.

Following the manufacturer's recommendations, the immunoSEQ kit was used to generate TCR beta libraries from genomic DNA. To prepare the libraries, a first multiplex PCR with proprietary primers was run, followed by a second PCR that added unique barcodes, and a bead cleanup was done after each round. A kit-provided positive control reaction and a negative control reaction were included in every sample batch. The final libraries were assessed on an Agilent 4200 TapeStation D1000 ScreenTape, pooled by volume, and quantified by qPCR. Sequencing was performed on an Illumina NextSeq500 using a MidOutput 150-cycle cartridge, with 156 Read1 cycles, 15 Index1 cycles, and the kit custom primers. The pooled library was loaded at 1.0 pM with about 18% PhiX control spiked in. As for how the authors treated the data: Vendor-processed data were analyzed in R, with a clonotype defined as all T cells sharing the same CDR3 nucleotide sequence. For clone abundance analyses, frequencies were normalized to the 10,000 most abundant clones per sample. Public T cell clones, which averaged fewer than five per sample, were excluded before analysis. An abundance difference of at least 32-fold between compartments was the criterion for calling clonotypes tumor-enriched or baseline blood-enriched. A beta-binomial differential abundance model was applied to find clonotypes that expanded or contracted between blood time points. The Baroni-Urbani and Buser coefficient was used to measure tumor-blood repertoire similarity, and groups were compared with two-tailed Wilcoxon tests in R. Entries here come from immuneACCESS through TCRdb and include only in-frame sequences with V and J called. Some clones fail to appear in such tables; in the studies checked, an unresolved V gene covers under half of the shortfall, and the cause of the remainder is unknown. V and J calls and clone size come straight from that table; D and trimming were deduced from the DNA. The sample table holds about 90,000 clones, of which around 80% were seen once. 7.2% of the sample is taken by the ten largest.

What this sample's time point label stands for: blood 4 weeks post-SBRT, at nephrectomy. According to the study, the label for this sample's treatment or condition signals: 15 Gy SBRT to primary tumor, nephrectomy 4 weeks later. Samples were obtained from a clinical trial, in which 15 Gy stereotactic body radiation therapy was delivered to primary renal cell carcinomas and nephrectomy was performed 4 weeks later. To follow tumor-enriched clonotypes, serial peripheral blood was collected from radiation-treated patients at baseline and at 2 weeks and 4 weeks after SBRT. Renal cell carcinoma with clear cell pathology was present in all patients. The QIAamp DNA Blood Mini Kit (Qiagen) was used to prepare genomic DNA for TCR sequencing. The analyses included only samples that passed all quality control checks. The research as a whole found: An increase in top tumor clonotypes in blood was observed from baseline to 2 weeks post-radiation, followed by contraction by 4 weeks, which was taken to suggest transient expansion of tumor-resident clones. Because pretreatment tumor biopsies were not available, the baseline intratumoral presence of clonotypes could not be determined. With a single-armed trial design, the study had no way to address how radiation dose or scheduling affects the TCR repertoire. Blood repertoire dynamics were not followed beyond 4 weeks after treatment.

The germline V gene supplies CDR1 KGHSH and CDR2 LQKENI. V is cut by 1 base and J by 2 bases, and the space between the germline ends is 18 bases. The CDR3 spans 17 residues, from the cysteine through the phenylalanine. Just CDR3 DNA is preserved here, 51 bases in frame from base 1. About this clone itself: Its binding antigen is unknown. There are no base qualities to consult, and no much larger clone falls within one base.

The sequence came from a man aged 60-69 years with renal cell carcinoma. The material was blood, obtained from a patient whose treatment included radiotherapy and nephrectomy. The chain is assembled from TRBV18 and TRBJ2-7, with the D gene not confidently named. The nucleotide sequence is TGTGCCAGCTCACCACTTTTAAGCCCAACCGCCACCTACGAGCAGTACTTC. Translated, it reads CASSPLLSPTATYEQYF.